The sequence of this T cell receptor beta chain was determined in a study of breast tumors, draining lymph nodes, adjacent tissues. General observations from the study: Tumor and nontumor repertoires were significantly more similar in luminal-like than in basal-like breast cancer. Tumor TCR diversity was below lymph nodes but above nontumor tissue. Data fit most tumor T cells coming from lymph node, expanding in tumor.

J lost 3 bases, V lost 5 bases, and 3 bases had no gene match. Germline lookup yields CDR1 SGHVS and CDR2 FNYEAQ. CDR3 length equals 13 residues. Samples came from axillary lymph nodes draining the breast cancer. One entry per CDR3 protein, called by TCRdb with MiXCR from the multiplex PCR reads. The sample yields 150,000 to 200,000 distinct CDR3 sequences, around a third seen once. This clonotype was observed at least ten times. Its target is unknown. The sample consisted of axillary lymph node tissue. The receptor was derived from a female donor with breast cancer. Some clones in this sample may be carry-over from other donors' samples. The gene calls are TRBV7-6 and TRBJ2-5; 7 bases are shared with TRBD2. CDR3 nucleotide sequence: TGTGCCAGCAGCACTGGACTAGAAGAGACCCAGTACTTC. Encoded protein: CASSTGLEETQYF. Full variable domain (rest looked up from reference TRBV7-6 and TRBJ2-5): GAGVSQSPRYKVTKRGQDVALRCDPISGHVSLYWYRQALGQGPEFLTYFNYEAQQDKSGLPNDRFSAERPEGSISTLTIQRTEQRDSAMYRCASSTGLEETQYFGPGTRLLVL.